Listed below are T cell receptor beta chains from one sample, sequenced in a study of blood T cell repertoires in COVID-19. TCRdb's copy holds only in-frame clones and misses some; the assay was immunoSEQ multiplex PCR. The sample records under 300,000 clones, 88% being singletons. The sequenced material came from peripheral blood. Receptors were obtained from a woman aged 40 to 55 who had recovered from COVID-19. Both conserved end residues are part of each CDR3. The order of the fields is D gene, clone size, J gene, V gene, CDR3 DNA, CDR3 protein. A D gene is named only where the DNA matches it firmly. The size field is filled for only some rows; it gives once, few, many or a size class.

TRBD2,once,TRBJ2-5,TRBV4-1,TGCGCCAGCAGCCCGGGGGGAGGGCCGGGGGAGACCCAGTACTTC,CASSPGGGPGETQYF
TRBD2,NA,TRBJ2-1,TRBV15,TGTGCCACCAGCAGAGATCAGCGCGGGAGGGAGGGTGAGCAGTTCTTC,CATSRDQRGREGEQFF
NA,NA,TRBJ1-2,TRBV7-2,TGTGCCAGCAGCCCACGGGGGGGGCGAACGGATGGCTACACCTTC,CASSPRGGRTDGYTF
TRBD1,NA,TRBJ1-5,TRBV15,TGTGCCACCTCCGGGACAGGGTATCAGCCCCAGCATTTT,CATSGTGYQPQHF
NA,NA,TRBJ1-1,TRBV29-1,TGCAGCGTTGAGGGCCGTATGAACACTGAAGCTTTCTTT,CSVEGRMNTEAFF
TRBD2,NA,TRBJ2-7,TRBV10-3,TGTGCCATCAGGGCCGGACTAGCGGGAGTATTCGAGCAGTACTTC,CAIRAGLAGVFEQYF
NA,NA,TRBJ2-3,TRBV19,TGTGCCAGTAACTCCCTTGGACTCACAGATACGCAGTATTTT,CASNSLGLTDTQYF
NA,once,TRBJ1-1,TRBV6-4,TGTGCCAGCCGTCCTGCCCCTCTGAGGGCTGAAGCTTTCTTT,CASRPAPLRAEAFF
NA,NA,TRBJ1-4,TRBV2,TGTGCCAGCAGTGATAGAGGTACTGGGTATGAAAAACTGTTTTTT,CASSDRGTGYEKLFF
NA,NA,TRBJ1-5,TRBV7-8,TGTGCCAGCAGCTTACGGGGGTTGCGCGATCAGCCCCAGCATTTT,CASSLRGLRDQPQHF
NA,NA,TRBJ2-5,TRBV7-2,TGTGCCAGCAGCCCCCAACCTAGCTCAGAGACCCAGTACTTC,CASSPQPSSETQYF
NA,NA,TRBJ1-4,TRBV28,TGTGCCAGCAGTTTTGGGGGGTTCAATGAAAAACTGTTTTTT,CASSFGGFNEKLFF
NA,NA,TRBJ2-1,TRBV5-1,TGCGCCAGCAGCCCCGATGGCACTATGTCCCGAAACAATGAGCAGTTCTTC,CASSPDGTMSRNNEQFF
TRBD2,NA,TRBJ2-3,TRBV6-4,TGTGCCAGCAGTGAGGGACTAGCGACAGATACGCAGTATTTT,CASSEGLATDTQYF
TRBD2,NA,TRBJ2-2,TRBV7-3,TGTGCCAGCAGCCGCGGGAGTTGGACCGGGGAGCTGTTTTTT,CASSRGSWTGELFF
TRBD1,few,TRBJ2-7,TRBV18,TGTGCCAGCTCACCAAGGACAGGGGAGGGGAGCGACGAGCAGTACTTC,CASSPRTGEGSDEQYF
TRBD1,once,TRBJ1-6,TRBV18,TGTGCCAGCTCACGCCCGACAGGGGCATCGTATAATTCACCCCTCCACTTT,CASSRPTGASYNSPLHF
TRBD1,NA,TRBJ1-1,TRBV4-2,TGTGCCAGCAGCCAAGATAGGATCACAGGGGGATTTGAAGCTTTCTTT,CASSQDRITGGFEAFF
TRBD2,once,TRBJ2-1,TRBV11-3,TGTGCCAGCAGCTTAGGTGCAGGGGTGGCGGGAGGGCCGTACAATGAGCAGTTCTTC,CASSLGAGVAGGPYNEQFF
TRBD2,NA,TRBJ2-1,TRBV27,TGTGCCAGCAGTTTGGGGCTAGCGGGAGGAAGCTCCTACAATGAGCAGTTCTTC,CASSLGLAGGSSYNEQFF
NA,NA,TRBJ2-3,TRBV13,TGTGCCAGCAGCTTAGGGACTAGTAGCACAGATACGCAGTATTTT,CASSLGTSSTDTQYF
TRBD1,NA,TRBJ1-4,TRBV3-1/TRBV3-2,TGTGCCAGCAGCCAATGGCGAGGAGGGGGCAGGGAAAAACTGTTTTTT,CASSQWRGGGREKLFF
TRBD2,NA,TRBJ2-1,TRBV11-3,TGTGCCAGCAGCTTAGATCGGGGGAGGGCCCTCGGTGAGCAGTTCTTC,CASSLDRGRALGEQFF
NA,NA,TRBJ2-5,TRBV4-3,TGCGCCAGCAGCCAAGATTTTCTTGGGGAGGCCGGGGAGACCCAGTACTTC,CASSQDFLGEAGETQYF
TRBD1,NA,TRBJ1-5,TRBV7-8,TGTGCCAGCAGCCCCCCTGGTACAGGGGGGAATCAGCCCCAGCATTTT,CASSPPGTGGNQPQHF
NA,NA,TRBJ2-5,TRBV30,TGTGCCTGGAGTGTATCCCTACTAGCCGAAGAGACCCAGTACTTC,CAWSVSLLAEETQYF
TRBD1,NA,TRBJ1-2,TRBV27,TGTGCCAGCAGTGGATGGACAGGGGGCTACACCTTC,CASSGWTGGYTF
TRBD1,once,TRBJ2-5,TRBV30,TGTGCCGGGACCCGCTGGGGGCAGGGGGCCGGGGAGACCCAGTACTTC,CAGTRWGQGAGETQYF
NA,NA,TRBJ1-5,TRBV18,TGTGCCAGCTCACCAGGGGGGGGTTCCAGTCAGCCCCAGCATTTT,CASSPGGGSSQPQHF
NA,NA,TRBJ2-7,TRBV6-1,TGTGCCAGCCAACGCCGGGGGGCCACCTACGAGCAGTACTTC,CASQRRGATYEQYF
NA,NA,TRBJ2-3,TRBV24-1,TGTGCCACCAGTGATTTGCGGGGTCGGTCCACCACAGATACGCAGTATTTT,CATSDLRGRSTTDTQYF
TRBD2,NA,TRBJ2-3,TRBV5-1,TGCGCCAGCAGCCACACTAGCGGGAAGGGTGCAGATACGCAGTATTTT,CASSHTSGKGADTQYF
NA,NA,TRBJ1-1,TRBV4-1,TGCGCCAGCAGCCAGGGGTGGGGGGGTGAAGCTTTCTTT,CASSQGWGGEAFF
TRBD1,NA,TRBJ2-7,TRBV7-2,TGTGCCAGCAGCTTCCGGACAGGGGGCCTCGTCTACGAGCAGTACTTC,CASSFRTGGLVYEQYF
TRBD1,NA,TRBJ1-2,TRBV11-2,TGTGCCAGCAGCTTAGGGACAGGTTTTGGCTACACCTTC,CASSLGTGFGYTF
TRBD1,once,TRBJ2-2,TRBV4-2,TGTGCCAGCAGCCCGTGGGGAGCGGGACAGGGTACCGGGGAGCTGTTTTTT,CASSPWGAGQGTGELFF
NA,once,TRBJ1-6,TRBV30,TGTGCCTGGAGTCAGGGGTCACCCCTCCACTTT,CAWSQGSPLHF
NA,once,TRBJ1-3,TRBV5-1,TGCGCCAGCAGCTTGGGCGGGGTTGCTGGAAACACCATATATTTT,CASSLGGVAGNTIYF
NA,NA,TRBJ1-1,TRBV2,TGTGCCAGCAGTTGGGGGGAGATTAACACTGAAGCTTTCTTT,CASSWGEINTEAFF
TRBD1,NA,TRBJ1-2,TRBV5-8,TGTGCCAGCAGCTGGACAGGGGGTAACTATGGCTACACCTTC,CASSWTGGNYGYTF
NA,NA,TRBJ2-2,TRBV7-9,TGTGCCAGCAGCTTCGGGGGCACCGGGGAGCTGTTTTTT,CASSFGGTGELFF
NA,NA,TRBJ2-7,TRBV7-9,TGTGCCAGCAGCTCCGCGAGTAAGGACAGATCCTACGAGCAGTACTTC,CASSSASKDRSYEQYF
TRBD2,few,TRBJ2-7,TRBV7-6,TGTGCCAGCAGCCCCCGGGGGGGCCGATTCTACGAGCAGTACTTC,CASSPRGGRFYEQYF
TRBD1,NA,TRBJ2-2,TRBV4-3,TGCGCCAGCAGCCAAGCCCTCGGACAGGGGGCCGGGGAGCTGTTTTTT,CASSQALGQGAGELFF
TRBD2,once,TRBJ2-7,TRBV19,TGTGCCAGTAGTCCCCTCCGGCGGGGGAGCTCCTACGAGCAGTACTTC,CASSPLRRGSSYEQYF
NA,NA,TRBJ2-2,TRBV11-1,TGTGCCAGCAGCTTAGCGCAGGGCAGCGCCGGAGGGGAGCTGTTTTTT,CASSLAQGSAGGELFF
NA,NA,TRBJ2-1,TRBV6-2/TRBV6-3,TGTGCCAGCAGTTACCTCCACAATGAGCAGTTCTTC,CASSYLHNEQFF
TRBD2,NA,TRBJ2-3,TRBV5-8,TGTGCCAGCAGCTTGGGGACAGGCGGGAGGGCCGGGACAGATACGCAGTATTTT,CASSLGTGGRAGTDTQYF
NA,NA,TRBJ1-6,TRBV18,TGTGCCAGCTCACCACCCGCGGGGGGGATTTCACCCCTCCACTTT,CASSPPAGGISPLHF
NA,NA,TRBJ2-1,TRBV7-6,TGTGCCAGCAGCTTAGGATCCCAGGCCGGTGAGCAGTTCTTC,CASSLGSQAGEQFF
NA,NA,TRBJ2-1,TRBV18,TGTGCCAGCTCTCCCTCCCGGACGGCCAGAGGGAGGAACAATGAGCAGTTCTTC,CASSPSRTARGRNNEQFF
NA,NA,TRBJ2-1,TRBV4-1,TGCGCCAGCAGCCAAGGGAGGGCACGCTCCTACAATGAGCAGTTCTTC,CASSQGRARSYNEQFF
TRBD2,NA,TRBJ2-2,TRBV11-3,TGTGCCAGCAGCCTAATCGGGGGGGGCACCGGGGAGCTGTTTTTT,CASSLIGGGTGELFF
TRBD2,NA,TRBJ2-7,TRBV6-2/TRBV6-3,TGTGCCAGCAGTTACCGCCTAGCGGGAGGTTCCTCCTACGAGCAGTACTTC,CASSYRLAGGSSYEQYF
TRBD2,NA,TRBJ2-7,TRBV30,TGTGCCTGGAGTGTCGGGCTAGCGGGAGCCTACGAGCAGTACTTC,CAWSVGLAGAYEQYF
NA,NA,TRBJ1-4,TRBV5-4,TGTGCCAGCAGCCGGGGGGGCAGCGAGAATGAAAAACTGTTTTTT,CASSRGGSENEKLFF
TRBD1,NA,TRBJ2-7,TRBV9,TGTGCCAGCAGCGAGAGGGGGACAGTACCCTACGAGCAGTACTTC,CASSERGTVPYEQYF
NA,few,TRBJ1-1,TRBV5-6,TGTGCCAGCAGCTTGGCTGACACTGAAGCTTTCTTT,CASSLADTEAFF
TRBD1,NA,TRBJ1-1,TRBV5-1,TGCGCCAGCAGCTTGGCTGGACCCCCGGGACAGGCGAACACTGAAGCTTTCTTT,CASSLAGPPGQANTEAFF